This T cell receptor (beta chain) emerged from a study of ipilimumab plus nivolumab after autologous stem cell transplantation. CDR3 length: 12 residues. The V and J ends lost 7 bases and 3 bases, in that order; junction bases with no gene match: 2. CDR1 is SQVTM, CDR2 ANQGSEA, per germline. Assay used: immunoSEQ multiplex PCR; TCRdb lists only in-frame clones, some missing. This table holds some 45,000 clones, 70% to 90% found once. Sample: PBMCs, taken in a trial of ipilimumab plus nivolumab as post-transplant consolidation. The receptor comes from a male donor with multiple myeloma. This chain uses TRBV29-1 with TRBJ2-7, with TRBD1 matching 11 bases. CDR3 bases: TGCAGCGCGGGACAGGGGGACTACGAGCAGTACTTC. This codes for CSAGQGDYEQYF.